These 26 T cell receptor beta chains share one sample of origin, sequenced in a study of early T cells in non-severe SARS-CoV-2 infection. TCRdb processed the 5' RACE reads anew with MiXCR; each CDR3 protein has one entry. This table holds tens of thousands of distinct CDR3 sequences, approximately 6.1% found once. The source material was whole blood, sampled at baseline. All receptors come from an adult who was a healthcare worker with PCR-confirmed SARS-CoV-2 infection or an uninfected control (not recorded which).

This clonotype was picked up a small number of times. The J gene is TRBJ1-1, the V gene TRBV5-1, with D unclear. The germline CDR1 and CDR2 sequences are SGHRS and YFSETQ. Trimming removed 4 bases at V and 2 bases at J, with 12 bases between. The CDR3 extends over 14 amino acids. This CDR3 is CASSRAGPNTEAFF. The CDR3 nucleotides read TGCGCCAGCAGCCGGGCAGGACCAAACACTGAAGCTTTCTTT.

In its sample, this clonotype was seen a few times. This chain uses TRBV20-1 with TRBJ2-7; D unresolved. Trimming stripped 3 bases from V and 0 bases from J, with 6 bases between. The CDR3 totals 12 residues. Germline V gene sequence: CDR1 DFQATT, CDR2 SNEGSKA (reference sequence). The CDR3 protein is CSASEPSYEQYF. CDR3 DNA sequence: TGCAGTGCTAGTGAACCCTCCTACGAGCAGTACTTC.

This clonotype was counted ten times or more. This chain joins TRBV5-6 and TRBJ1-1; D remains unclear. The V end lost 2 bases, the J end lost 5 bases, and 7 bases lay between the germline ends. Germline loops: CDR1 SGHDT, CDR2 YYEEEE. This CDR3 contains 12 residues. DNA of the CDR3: TGTGCCAGCAGCTTTCGTGGAACTGAAGCTTTCTTT. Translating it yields CASSFRGTEAFF.

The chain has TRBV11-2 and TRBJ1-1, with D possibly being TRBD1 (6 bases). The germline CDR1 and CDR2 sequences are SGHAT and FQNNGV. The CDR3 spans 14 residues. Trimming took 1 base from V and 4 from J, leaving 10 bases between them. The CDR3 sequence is CASSLGTVATEAFF. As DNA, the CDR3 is TGTGCCAGCAGCTTAGGGACAGTGGCCACTGAAGCTTTCTTT.

CDR3 DNA sequence: TGTGCCACCAGTGCCCCTGGGACAAACAATGAGCAGTTCTTC. This translates into CATSAPGTNNEQFF. This chain connects TRBV24-1 to TRBJ2-1, with a possible D match to TRBD1 (6 bases). The CDR3 runs 14 residues. V was cut by 5 bases and J by 5 bases, with 12 bases left in between. Germline CDR1 reads KGHDR; CDR2 reads SFDVKD.

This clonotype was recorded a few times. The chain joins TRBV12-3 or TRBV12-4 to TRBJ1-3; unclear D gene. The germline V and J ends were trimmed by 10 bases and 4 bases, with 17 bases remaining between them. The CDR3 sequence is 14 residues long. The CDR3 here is CATGRASGGNTIYF. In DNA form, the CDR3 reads TGTGCCACCGGACGGGCCTCGGGAGGAAACACCATATATTTT.

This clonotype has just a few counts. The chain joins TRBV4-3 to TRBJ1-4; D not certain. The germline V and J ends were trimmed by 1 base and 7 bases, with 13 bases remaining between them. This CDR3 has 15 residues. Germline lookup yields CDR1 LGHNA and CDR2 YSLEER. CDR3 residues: CASSQVLQGFEKLFF. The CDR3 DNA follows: TGCGCCAGCAGCCAAGTGCTCCAAGGATTTGAAAAACTGTTTTTT.

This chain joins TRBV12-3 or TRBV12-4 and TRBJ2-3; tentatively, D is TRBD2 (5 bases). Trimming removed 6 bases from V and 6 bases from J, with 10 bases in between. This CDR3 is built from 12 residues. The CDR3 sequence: CASSRDWDTQYF. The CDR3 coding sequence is TGTGCCAGCAGCCGGGATTGGGATACGCAGTATTTT.

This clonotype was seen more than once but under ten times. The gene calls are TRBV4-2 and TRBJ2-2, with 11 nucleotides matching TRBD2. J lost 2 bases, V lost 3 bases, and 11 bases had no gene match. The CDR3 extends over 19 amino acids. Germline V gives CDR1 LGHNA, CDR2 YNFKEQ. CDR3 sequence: CASSHPGTGTSGNTGELFF. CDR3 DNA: TGTGCCAGCAGCCACCCAGGAACCGGGACTAGCGGAAACACCGGGGAGCTGTTTTTT.

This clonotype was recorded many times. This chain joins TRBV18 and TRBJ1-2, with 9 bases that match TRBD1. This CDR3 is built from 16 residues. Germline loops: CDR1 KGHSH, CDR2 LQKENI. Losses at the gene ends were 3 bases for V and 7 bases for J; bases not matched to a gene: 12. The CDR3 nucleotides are TGTGCCAGCTCACCGTCCATGGACAGGGGAAGTTCTGGCTACACCTTC. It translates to CASSPSMDRGSSGYTF. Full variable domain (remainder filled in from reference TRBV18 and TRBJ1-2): NAGVMQNPRHLVRRRGQEARLRCSPMKGHSHVYWYRQLPEEGLKFMVYLQKENIIDESGMPKERFSAEFPKEGPSILRIQQVVRGDSAAYFCASSPSMDRGSSGYTFGSGTRLTVV.

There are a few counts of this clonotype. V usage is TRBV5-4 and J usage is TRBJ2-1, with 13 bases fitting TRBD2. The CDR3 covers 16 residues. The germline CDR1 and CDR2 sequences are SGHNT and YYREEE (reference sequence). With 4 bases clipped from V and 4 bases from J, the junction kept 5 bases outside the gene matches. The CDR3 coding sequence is TGTGCCAGCAGCCCGGGACTAGCGGGGATATACAATGAGCAGTTCTTC. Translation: CASSPGLAGIYNEQFF.

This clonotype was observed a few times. In DNA, the CDR3 is TGCAGTGCGGGGGCGATAGGCTACACCTTC. This sequence encodes CSAGAIGYTF. This chain links TRBV20-1 with TRBJ1-2; possible D gene TRBD1, 6 bases. The CDR3 contains 10 residues. Germline assignment: CDR1 DFQATT and CDR2 SNEGSKA (reference sequence). The ends were cut back, 6 bases at V and 8 bases at J, with 10 bases in the middle.

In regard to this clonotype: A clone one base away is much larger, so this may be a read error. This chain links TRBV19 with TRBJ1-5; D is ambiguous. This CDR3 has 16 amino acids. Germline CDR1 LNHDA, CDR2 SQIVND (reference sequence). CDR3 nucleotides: TGTGCCAGTGGTATGAAGACATCCCTCCTCTATCAGCCCCAGCATTTT. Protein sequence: CASGMKTSLLYQPQHF. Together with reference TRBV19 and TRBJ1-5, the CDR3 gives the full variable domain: DGGITQSPKYLFRKEGQNVTLSCEQNLNHDAMYWYRQDPGQGLRLIYYSQIVNDFQKGDIAEGYSVSREKKESFPLTVTSAQKNPTAFYLCASGMKTSLLYQPQHFGDGTRLSIL.

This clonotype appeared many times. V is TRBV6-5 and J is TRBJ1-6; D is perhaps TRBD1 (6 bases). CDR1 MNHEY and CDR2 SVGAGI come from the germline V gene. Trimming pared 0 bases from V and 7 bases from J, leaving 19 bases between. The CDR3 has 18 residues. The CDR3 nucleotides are TGTGCCAGCAGTTACTCCAGGTGGCAGGGGAAACGAAATTCACCCCTCCACTTT. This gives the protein CASSYSRWQGKRNSPLHF.

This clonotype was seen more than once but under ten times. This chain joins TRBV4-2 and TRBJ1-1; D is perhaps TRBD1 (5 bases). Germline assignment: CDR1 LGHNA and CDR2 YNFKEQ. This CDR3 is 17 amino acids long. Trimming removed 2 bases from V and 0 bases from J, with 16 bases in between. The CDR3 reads CASSQPSLGDLNTEAFF. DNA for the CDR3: TGTGCCAGCAGCCAACCTAGCCTGGGGGATTTGAACACTGAAGCTTTCTTT.

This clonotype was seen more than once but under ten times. CDR3 in DNA: TGTGCCAGCAATGTAGGCGAGGGGCAGTACTTC. It yields the protein CASNVGEGQYF. The chain employs TRBV2 and TRBJ2-7; the D gene is possibly TRBD2 (5 bases). Trimming stripped 7 bases from V and 9 bases from J, with 13 bases between. The CDR3 is 11 residues long. Germline V gene data show CDR1 as SNHLY and CDR2 as FYNNEI.

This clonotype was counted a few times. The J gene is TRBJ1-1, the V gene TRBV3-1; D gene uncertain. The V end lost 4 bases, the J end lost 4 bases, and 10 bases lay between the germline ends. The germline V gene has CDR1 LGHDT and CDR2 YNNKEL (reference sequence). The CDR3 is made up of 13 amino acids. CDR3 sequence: CASSLQAGTEAFF. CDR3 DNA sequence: TGTGCCAGCAGCCTTCAGGCCGGCACTGAAGCTTTCTTT.

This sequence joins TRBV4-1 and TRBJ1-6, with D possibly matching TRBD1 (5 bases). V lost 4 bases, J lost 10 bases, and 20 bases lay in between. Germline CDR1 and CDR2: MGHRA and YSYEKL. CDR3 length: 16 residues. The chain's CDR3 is CASSPPLGGGGSPLHF. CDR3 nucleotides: TGCGCCAGCAGCCCCCCTCTGGGTGGGGGTGGGTCACCCCTCCACTTT.

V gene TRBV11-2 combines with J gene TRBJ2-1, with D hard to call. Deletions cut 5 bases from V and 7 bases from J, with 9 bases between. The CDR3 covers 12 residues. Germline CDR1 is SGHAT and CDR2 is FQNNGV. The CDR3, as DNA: TGTGCCAGCAGCCGTTCCTCGAATGAGCAGTTCTTC. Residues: CASSRSSNEQFF.

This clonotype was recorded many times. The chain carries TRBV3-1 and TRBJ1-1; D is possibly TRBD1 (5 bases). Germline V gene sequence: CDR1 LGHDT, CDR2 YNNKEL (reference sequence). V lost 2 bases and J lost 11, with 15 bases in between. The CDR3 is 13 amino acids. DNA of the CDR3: TGTGCCAGCAGCCAAATAGGGGAGGGGAATGCTTTCTTT. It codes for CASSQIGEGNAFF.

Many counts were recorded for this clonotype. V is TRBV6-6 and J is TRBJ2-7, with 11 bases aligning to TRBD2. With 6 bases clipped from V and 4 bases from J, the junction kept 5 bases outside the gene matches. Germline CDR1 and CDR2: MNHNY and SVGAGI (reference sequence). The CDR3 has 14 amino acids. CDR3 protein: CASSLAGGRYEQYF. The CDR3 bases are TGTGCCAGCAGCCTAGCGGGAGGTCGATACGAGCAGTACTTC.

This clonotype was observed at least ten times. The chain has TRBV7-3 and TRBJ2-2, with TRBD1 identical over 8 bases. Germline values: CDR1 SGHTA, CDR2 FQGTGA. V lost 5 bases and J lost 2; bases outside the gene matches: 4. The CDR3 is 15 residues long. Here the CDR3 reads CASSPDRGNTGELFF. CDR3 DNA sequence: TGTGCCAGCAGCCCCGACAGGGGTAACACCGGGGAGCTGTTTTTT.

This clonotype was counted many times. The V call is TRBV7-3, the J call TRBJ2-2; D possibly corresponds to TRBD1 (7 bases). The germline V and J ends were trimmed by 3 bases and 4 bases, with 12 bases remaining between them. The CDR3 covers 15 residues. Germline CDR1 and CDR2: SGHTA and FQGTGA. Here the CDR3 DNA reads TGTGCCAGCAGCTTCAGGGGGGATCGCACCGGGGAGCTGTTTTTT. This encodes CASSFRGDRTGELFF.

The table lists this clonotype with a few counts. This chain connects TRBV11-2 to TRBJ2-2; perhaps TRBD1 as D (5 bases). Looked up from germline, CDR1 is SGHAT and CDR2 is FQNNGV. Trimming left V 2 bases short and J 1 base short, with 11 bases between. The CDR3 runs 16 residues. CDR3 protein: CASSLRTPRNTGELFF. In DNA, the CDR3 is TGTGCCAGCAGCTTAAGGACACCAAGGAACACCGGGGAGCTGTTTTTT.

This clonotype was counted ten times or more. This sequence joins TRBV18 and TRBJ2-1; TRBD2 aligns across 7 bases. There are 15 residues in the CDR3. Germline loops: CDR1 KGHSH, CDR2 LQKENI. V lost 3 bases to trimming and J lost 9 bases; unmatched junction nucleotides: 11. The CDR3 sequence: CASSPQGGGGGEQFF. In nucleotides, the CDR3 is TGTGCCAGCTCACCGCAAGGCGGGGGTGGCGGTGAGCAGTTCTTC.

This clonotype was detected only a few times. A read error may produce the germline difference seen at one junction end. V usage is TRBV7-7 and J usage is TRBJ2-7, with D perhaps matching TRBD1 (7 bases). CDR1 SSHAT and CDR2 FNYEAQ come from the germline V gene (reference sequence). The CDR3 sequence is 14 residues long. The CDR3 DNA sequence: TGTGCTAGCAGCCTAACCGACAGGGAGGACGAGCAGTACTTC. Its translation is CASSLTDREDEQYF.